The 27 T cell receptor beta chains below all came from one sample that was sequenced in a study of T-cell memory formation after mild COVID-19. MiXCR was run by TCRdb on the 5' RACE reads, yielding one entry per CDR3 protein. This sample has 200,000 to 250,000 distinct CDR3 sequences, with over 9.5% found just once. Material for sequencing was PBMCs or a T cell subset sorted from them (not recorded which). These receptors were obtained from a young man who had mild COVID-19 (a few samples of this study predate the infection). Cell type and time point are not known.

This clonotype has a count of ten or more. The V and J genes are TRBV27 and TRBJ1-4; weak D call: TRBD1 (6 bases). The V end was cut by 2 bases, the J end by 6 bases, with 13 bases between. CDR3 size: 15 residues. Looked up from germline, CDR1 is MNHEY and CDR2 is SMNVEV (reference sequence). Here the CDR3 reads CASSLQQGPYEKLFF. The CDR3 coding sequence is TGTGCCAGCAGTTTACAACAGGGTCCCTATGAAAAACTGTTTTTT.

The V and J genes are TRBV18 and TRBJ2-7; 11 bases fit TRBD1. V was pared by 3 bases and J by 4 bases, with 5 bases of the junction left unmatched. The CDR3 spans 15 residues. Germline V gene sequence: CDR1 KGHSH, CDR2 LQKENI. The CDR3 nucleotides are TGTGCCAGCTCACCTAGGACAGGGGGCTTATACGAGCAGTACTTC. As protein: CASSPRTGGLYEQYF.

This clonotype has a handful of counts. The V call is TRBV20-1, the J call TRBJ1-1; D ambiguous. Germline CDR1 DFQATT, CDR2 SNEGSKA (reference sequence). V gave up 0 bases and J gave up 10 bases, with 15 bases separating them. This CDR3 has 13 residues. The CDR3 protein is CSARDRFAGSAFF. The CDR3 DNA sequence: TGCAGTGCTAGAGATCGTTTTGCAGGTTCAGCTTTCTTT.

CDR3 DNA: TGTGCCAGCAGCTTCCAAAGCGGGGGCTTTCCGAAGGGAGATACGCAGTATTTT. Translation: CASSFQSGGFPKGDTQYF. The chain employs TRBV7-9 and TRBJ2-3, with 8 bases that match TRBD2. The CDR3 runs to 18 residues. CDR1 and CDR2 from the germline V gene are SEHNR and FQNEAQ (reference sequence). The junction had 16 bases not matched to a gene; V was cut back by 3 bases and J by 5 bases.

This clonotype was seen a few times. The chain couples TRBV5-5 to TRBJ2-3, with 7 positions matching TRBD2. This CDR3 region has 16 residues. Germline trimming cut 4 bases from V and 2 bases from J; bases unmatched to any gene: 10. Germline CDR1 reads SGHKS; CDR2 reads YYEKEE (reference sequence). In DNA, the CDR3 is TGTGCCAGCAGCCTTGCCGCAAGCGGGACCACAGATACGCAGTATTTT. Its protein product is CASSLAASGTTDTQYF.

This clonotype was observed a handful of times. The V and J genes are TRBV15 and TRBJ2-1, with D tentatively TRBD1 (6 bases). Germline V gene data show CDR1 as LNHNV and CDR2 as YYDKDF (reference sequence). V was pared by 1 base and J by 10 bases, with 8 bases between. This CDR3 has 12 amino acids. The CDR3 DNA follows: TGTGCCACCAGCAGAGGAGGGACAGAGCAGTTCTTC. It yields the protein CATSRGGTEQFF. The full variable domain, in which reference TRBV15 and TRBJ2-1 provide the parts outside the CDR3, is DAMVIQNPRYQVTQFGKPVTLSCSQTLNHNVMYWYQQKSSQAPKLLFHYYDKDFNNEADTPDNFQSRRPNTSFCFLDIRSPGLGDTAMYLCATSRGGTEQFFGPGTRLTVL.

The gene calls are TRBV2 and TRBJ2-5; D may be TRBD1 or TRBD2 (5 bases each). The CDR3 length is 12 residues. Germline CDR1 and CDR2: SNHLY and FYNNEI. V lost 4 bases and J 5 bases, leaving 8 bases between the germline ends. DNA of the CDR3: TGTGCCAGCAGTGGGGACGGGGAGACCCAGTACTTC. It encodes CASSGDGETQYF.

This chain uses TRBV25-1 with TRBJ2-2; D call uncertain. This CDR3 spans 14 amino acids. V dropped 3 bases and J dropped 2 bases, with 7 bases sitting between them. CDR1 and CDR2 from the germline V gene are MGHDK and SYGVNS. The CDR3 DNA follows: TGTGCCAGCAGTGACTACCTAAACACCGGGGAGCTGTTTTTT. This translates into CASSDYLNTGELFF.

The genes are TRBV9 and TRBJ2-3; weak D call: TRBD2 (6 bases). Trimming pared 4 bases from V and 0 bases from J, leaving 15 bases between. The germline V gene has CDR1 SGDLS and CDR2 YYNGEE. This CDR3 region has 16 residues. The chain's CDR3 is CASSPNSGTSTDTQYF. DNA for the CDR3: TGTGCCAGCAGCCCCAACTCCGGGACTAGCACAGATACGCAGTATTTT. The full variable domain, its missing parts supplied by reference TRBV9 and TRBJ2-3, is DSGVTQTPKHLITATGQRVTLRCSPRSGDLSVYWYQQSLDQGLQFLIQYYNGEERAKGNILERFSAQQFPDLHSELNLSSLELGDSALYFCASSPNSGTSTDTQYFGPGTRLTVL.

CDR3 DNA: TGTGCCAGCAGCCCGGGACGGAACTACGAGCAGTACTTC. Translation gives CASSPGRNYEQYF. The rearrangement joins TRBV11-3 to TRBJ2-7; perhaps D is TRBD1 or TRBD2 (5 bases each). The V gene's germline CDR1 is SGHNT and CDR2 YENEEA. There are 13 residues in the CDR3. V was trimmed by 5 bases and J by 3 bases, leaving 11 bases between them.

This sequence joins TRBV9 and TRBJ2-2; D is possibly TRBD2 (5 bases). Trimming removed 0 bases from V and 4 bases from J, with 16 bases in between. The CDR3 covers 17 residues. Germline values: CDR1 SGDLS, CDR2 YYNGEE. CDR3 nucleotide sequence: TGTGCCAGCAGCGTAGATCCTAGCAGTAGCACCACCGGGGAGCTGTTTTTT. It translates to CASSVDPSSSTTGELFF.

This sequence joins TRBV20-1 and TRBJ1-2; 9 nucleotides agree with TRBD1. The CDR3 runs 13 residues. The trim removed 6 bases at V and 4 bases at J, leaving 6 bases unmatched. In germline, CDR1 is DFQATT, CDR2 SNEGSKA (reference sequence). The CDR3 bases are TGCAGTGCACACAGGGGGCCCGGCTATGGCTACACCTTC. Encoded protein: CSAHRGPGYGYTF.

The chain uses TRBV20-1 and TRBJ2-5; D might be TRBD2 (5 bases). This CDR3 spans 15 amino acids. V was trimmed by 1 base and J by 7 bases, leaving 19 bases between them. The germline V gene encodes CDR1 DFQATT and CDR2 SNEGSKA (reference sequence). The CDR3 spells CSARASFPIRGTQYF. CDR3 in DNA: TGCAGTGCTAGAGCGTCGTTTCCGATTCGGGGGACCCAGTACTTC.

This clonotype was picked up a small number of times. Written as DNA, the CDR3 is TGTGCCAGCAGCTTAGCTTGGACTAGCGGGGGGGCGAGGTCCTACAATGAGCAGTTCTTC. It translates to CASSLAWTSGGARSYNEQFF. The chain combines TRBV11-2 with TRBJ2-1, with 15 positions matching TRBD2. Germline V gene lookup returns CDR1 SGHAT and CDR2 FQNNGV. The CDR3 covers 20 residues. The V and J ends lost 1 base and 1 base, in that order; junction bases with no gene match: 8.

This clonotype has only a few counts. The chain has TRBV7-3 and TRBJ1-1; D unresolved. Germline V CDR1 and CDR2: SGHTA, FQGTGA. The CDR3 contains 14 residues. V lost 5 bases, J lost 6 bases, and 16 bases lay in between. CDR3 sequence reads: CASSPRREDAEAFF. The CDR3 coding sequence is TGTGCCAGCAGCCCCAGGCGGGAGGACGCTGAAGCTTTCTTT.

A few counts support this clonotype. As DNA, the CDR3 is TGTGCCCCAGCCAGGGGTGACGAGCAGTACGTC. Translating gives CAPARGDEQYV. The chain links TRBV24-1 to TRBJ2-7, with D possibly matching TRBD1 (6 bases). The V gene lost 12 bases and the J gene lost 5 bases, with 13 bases spanning the gap. This CDR3 has 11 amino acids. The germline V gene encodes CDR1 KGHDR and CDR2 SFDVKD.

The sample holds a few counts of this clonotype. V gene TRBV7-6 combines with J gene TRBJ1-4; no definite D call. With 2 bases removed from V and 8 bases from J, the gap between germline ends came to 9 bases. The CDR3 is 13 residues long. CDR1 is SGHVS, CDR2 FNYEAQ, per germline. The CDR3 reads CASSLSRKEKLFF. CDR3 nucleotide sequence: TGTGCCAGCAGCTTAAGCCGAAAGGAAAAACTGTTTTTT.

This clonotype was counted a few times. The chain recombines TRBV7-2 with TRBJ1-6; D unclear. The CDR3 contains 17 residues. The germline gives CDR1 SGHTA, CDR2 FQGNSA. V was pared by 1 base and J by 0 bases, with 10 bases between. CDR3 bases: TGTGCCAGCAGCTTAGGTCCCCCTAGCTCCTATAATTCACCCCTCCACTTT. Residues: CASSLGPPSSYNSPLHF.

A few counts support this clonotype. V usage is TRBV5-1 and J usage is TRBJ1-3, with D maybe TRBD1 (6 bases). In germline, CDR1 is SGHRS, CDR2 YFSETQ. The CDR3 consists of 17 residues. The germline V and J ends were trimmed by 5 bases and 0 bases, with 18 bases remaining between them. The CDR3 loop reads CASSSAYSTGSGNTIYF. The CDR3 nucleotides read TGCGCCAGCAGTTCAGCCTACTCGACAGGCTCTGGAAACACCATATATTTT. The full variable domain, rest sourced from reference TRBV5-1 and TRBJ1-3, is KAGVTQTPRYLIKTRGQQVTLSCSPISGHRSVSWYQQTPGQGLQFLFEYFSETQRNKGNFPGRFSGRQFSNSRSEMNVSTLELGDSALYLCASSSAYSTGSGNTIYFGEGSWLTVV.

This clonotype was picked up a small number of times. The chain is built from TRBV6-2 or TRBV6-3 and TRBJ2-7; D gene ambiguous. V gave up 5 bases and J gave up 0 bases, with 23 bases separating them. The length of the CDR3 is 18 residues. Germline-derived CDR1 and CDR2 are MNHEY and SVGEGT. Here the CDR3 reads CASSPPLSKPESSYEQYF. The CDR3 DNA follows: TGTGCCAGCAGTCCACCCTTGTCGAAGCCGGAGAGCTCCTACGAGCAGTACTTC.

Only a few counts were recorded for this clonotype. The V and J genes are TRBV6-2 or TRBV6-3 and TRBJ1-5; D uncertain. The V gene lost 7 bases and the J gene lost 5 bases, with 15 bases spanning the gap. Germline V gives CDR1 MNHEY, CDR2 SVGEGT. The CDR3 is made up of 14 amino acids. The CDR3 region has the DNA TGTGCCAGCACCCAGGCCGGAGGATATCAGCCCCAGCATTTT. As protein: CASTQAGGYQPQHF.

CDR3 amino acids: CASSYLGGMAGANVLTF. In DNA, the CDR3 is TGTGCCAGCAGTTACCTGGGAGGGATGGCCGGGGCCAACGTCCTGACTTTC. The V gene is TRBV6-2 or TRBV6-3, the J gene TRBJ2-6; 7 bases are a match to TRBD2. Germline V gene lookup returns CDR1 MNHEY and CDR2 SVGEGT. The V gene end was trimmed by 2 bases and the J gene end by 4 bases; junction bases not matched to a gene: 8. This CDR3 is 17 amino acids long.

This clonotype has just a few counts. V is TRBV3-1 and J is TRBJ2-1; TRBD1 matches at 7 bases. Germline V gives CDR1 LGHDT, CDR2 YNNKEL (reference sequence). The CDR3 is 15 residues long. The V and J ends lost 6 bases and 4 bases, in that order; junction bases with no gene match: 9. The CDR3 DNA follows: TGTGCCAGCAGACCCGGGACAGAAAATTACAATGAGCAGTTCTTC. Translating gives CASRPGTENYNEQFF.

This clonotype was counted only a few times. V gene TRBV7-8 combines with J gene TRBJ2-2; the match to TRBD2 covers 7 bases. V dropped 5 bases and J dropped 7; count of bases not matched to a gene: 4. Germline CDR1 and CDR2: SGHVS and FQNEAQ. The CDR3 is 13 residues long. The CDR3: CASSHREVGELFF. The CDR3 DNA reads TGTGCCAGCAGCCACCGGGAGGTCGGGGAGCTGTTTTTT.

The chain is built from TRBV29-1 and TRBJ2-3; either TRBD1 or TRBD2 may fit D (5 bases each). The CDR3 length is 12 residues. Germline CDR1 SQVTM, CDR2 ANQGSEA. V lost 6 bases and J 4 bases, leaving 11 bases between the germline ends. Here the CDR3 DNA reads TGCAGCGTGGGGGTGGGGTCAGATACGCAGTATTTT. This gives the protein CSVGVGSDTQYF.

V gene TRBV7-2 combines with J gene TRBJ1-4; 8 bases align to TRBD1. The CDR3 is 17 amino acids. Germline CDR1 SGHTA, CDR2 FQGNSA. V trimming: 1 base; J trimming: 8 bases; junction bases outside the gene matches: 12. The CDR3 is CASSLGWETGDQEKLFF. CDR3 coding DNA: TGTGCCAGCAGCTTAGGATGGGAGACAGGGGATCAGGAAAAACTGTTTTTT.

This clonotype was counted a few times. The chain is built from TRBV9 and TRBJ1-1; no firm D call. V was trimmed by 0 bases and J by 5 bases, leaving 8 bases between them. The germline V gene has CDR1 SGDLS and CDR2 YYNGEE. The CDR3 sequence is 13 residues long. CDR3 sequence: CASSVGRETEAFF. CDR3 nucleotides: TGTGCCAGCAGCGTAGGGAGGGAAACTGAAGCTTTCTTT.